Below, 22 T cell receptor beta chains from the same sample are listed, as sequenced in a study of regulatory T cells in long-lasting Graves disease (dated by TCRdb to 2020 to 2022). Sample time point, as interpreted from the label and publication: persistent/refractory GD, antithyroid drugs over 5 years with positive TRAb. RNA was extracted from PBMCs in TRIzol for both TCR sequencing and RNA sequencing. Library preparation used multiplex PCR. TCRdb records Illumina HiSeq 4000 as the sequencer. iRepertoire HTBI primers and Arm-PCR amplification of CDR3 regions were used to construct TCR beta libraries. Starting from the raw public reads, TCRdb applied fastp trimming at Q25, assembled clones with MiXCR and retained in-frame beta chains. When rows share a CDR3 protein, they turn into one entry using the most common DNA and genes. In all, the sample holds a few hundred thousand distinct CDR3 sequences, and roughly 23% of those were seen once. The top ten hold approximately 30% of the sample.

The specimen comprised peripheral blood mononuclear cells (PBMCs), sampled when the disease was refractory, from a patient treated with antithyroid drugs. All receptors derive from a woman between 40 and 50 years old with Graves disease. Donor details come from another sample of the same person, matched by shared clones.

The sample holds one count of this clonotype. The chain carries TRBV7-9 and TRBJ2-3, with 7 bases matching TRBD1. Looked up from germline, CDR1 is SEHNR and CDR2 is FQNEAQ (reference sequence). The CDR3 is 16 residues long. The trim removed 7 bases at V and 2 bases at J, leaving 12 bases unmatched. CDR3 residues: CASNRLTGFATDTQYF. The CDR3 region has the DNA TGTGCCAGCAATCGCCTGACAGGGTTTGCCACAGATACGCAGTATTTT.

Note on this clonotype: Since a much larger clone is just one base distant, this may be a read error. This chain connects TRBV29-1 to TRBJ2-5; D is undetermined. The germline gives CDR1 SQVTM, CDR2 ANQGSEA. The V and J ends lost 6 bases and 2 bases respectively, with 10 bases between them. The CDR3 contains 12 residues. The chain's CDR3 is CSVHETQETQYF. The CDR3 DNA sequence: TGCAGCGTCCATGAGACACAAGAGACCCAGTACTTC.

This chain uses TRBV9 with TRBJ1-3; D not certain. Germline values: CDR1 SGDLS, CDR2 YYNGEE. The CDR3 is 16 residues long. Deletions cut 2 bases from V and 0 bases from J, with 12 bases between. Here the CDR3 DNA reads TGTGCCAGCAGCGTCAATCCCAGGACCTCTGGAAACACCATATATTTT. As protein: CASSVNPRTSGNTIYF. Combining the CDR3 with reference TRBV9 and TRBJ1-3 gives the whole variable domain DSGVTQTPKHLITATGQRVTLRCSPRSGDLSVYWYQQSLDQGLQFLIQYYNGEERAKGNILERFSAQQFPDLHSELNLSSLELGDSALYFCASSVNPRTSGNTIYFGEGSWLTVV.

This rearrangement joins TRBV5-1 to TRBJ2-3; 12 positions match TRBD2. Germline trimming cut 3 bases from V and 6 bases from J; bases unmatched to any gene: 5. Germline-derived CDR1 and CDR2 are SGHRS and YFSETQ. CDR3 length: 15 residues. CDR3 sequence: CASSYGLAGKDTQYF. CDR3 bases: TGCGCCAGCAGCTATGGACTAGCGGGAAAGGATACGCAGTATTTT.

This clonotype came up many times. V usage is TRBV2 and J usage is TRBJ2-1; a weak D match, TRBD1 (6 bases). The CDR3 sequence is 15 residues long. Per germline, CDR1 SNHLY and CDR2 FYNNEI. V shed 6 bases and J shed 2 bases, with 14 bases lying between them. Written as DNA, the CDR3 is TGTGCCAGCAGAAACCGGGACACTCCCTACAATGAGCAGTTCTTC. It yields the protein CASRNRDTPYNEQFF.

This clonotype was detected a few times. The rearrangement uses TRBV10-3 and TRBJ1-5, with TRBD1 as a possible D gene (6 bases). Germline CDR1 reads ENHRY; CDR2 reads SYGVKD. This CDR3 is built from 12 residues. V was shortened by 3 bases and J by 9 bases, with 9 bases between the two germline ends. CDR3 in DNA: TGTGCCATCAGTGAAGGGGGGGGGCCCCAGCATTTT. Its translation: CAISEGGGPQHF.

This clonotype came up a few times. V is TRBV5-1 and J is TRBJ1-5; a possible D gene is TRBD1 (6 bases). This CDR3 is 15 amino acids long. The germline gives CDR1 SGHRS, CDR2 YFSETQ. V lost 4 bases, J lost 6 bases, and 17 bases lay in between. The CDR3 sequence: CASSPEGGGGQPQHF. CDR3 DNA sequence: TGCGCCAGCAGCCCGGAGGGGGGCGGAGGTCAGCCCCAGCATTTT.

Details on this clonotype: Just one base apart from a much larger clone, this may be a read error. The chain combines TRBV7-8 with TRBJ2-5; D might be TRBD1 (6 bases). CDR3 length equals 15 residues. From germline, CDR1 is SGHVS and CDR2 FQNEAQ. Trimming shortened V by 1 base and J by 2 bases, and 11 bases separated the two germline ends. CDR3 nucleotide sequence: TGTGCCAGCAGCTTAGGACGGACAGTACAAGAGACCCAGTACTTC. It encodes CASSLGRTVQETQYF.

The chain is built from TRBV18 and TRBJ2-5, with D perhaps matching TRBD1 (5 bases). Trimming removed 3 bases from V and 4 bases from J, with 12 bases in between. The CDR3 is 14 residues long. Germline V gene lookup returns CDR1 KGHSH and CDR2 LQKENI. CDR3 residues: CASSPLQGTETQYF. The CDR3 bases are TGTGCCAGCTCACCCCTCCAGGGTACAGAGACCCAGTACTTC.

This clonotype was counted a few times. A much bigger clone sits one base away, suggesting this may be a read error. The chain couples TRBV20-1 to TRBJ1-3; D not certain. There are 12 residues in the CDR3. Germline V CDR1 and CDR2: DFQATT, SNEGSKA (reference sequence). CDR3 nucleotide sequence: TGCAGTGCTAGACCTGAAAGAAACGCCATATATTTT. It translates to CSARPERNAIYF.

V usage is TRBV3-1 and J usage is TRBJ1-1; the D gene is possibly TRBD1 (5 bases). From germline, CDR1 is LGHDT and CDR2 YNNKEL (reference sequence). This CDR3 is built from 15 residues. Trimming took 1 base from V and 1 from J, leaving 10 bases between them. For the CDR3, the DNA is TGTGCCAGCAGCCAAGGAAGGAGGGGGAACACTGAAGCTTTCTTT. This translates into CASSQGRRGNTEAFF.

This clonotype was observed many times. The chain has TRBV7-2 and TRBJ1-1, with unresolved D. CDR1 and CDR2 (germline): SGHTA, FQGNSA. V was clipped by 4 bases and J by 0 bases, with 3 bases between them. The CDR3 is made up of 12 amino acids. The CDR3 region has the DNA TGTGCCAGCAGCTGGATGAACACTGAAGCTTTCTTT. The encoded protein is CASSWMNTEAFF.

This clonotype was picked up many times. J is TRBJ2-7 and V is TRBV12-3 or TRBV12-4; 8 bases align to TRBD1. The V gene end was trimmed by 1 base and the J gene end by 6 bases; junction bases not matched to a gene: 5. The CDR3 totals 14 residues. CDR3 bases: TGTGCCAGCAGTTTAGGCAGGGGGCTTTTCGAGCAGTACTTC. This gives the protein CASSLGRGLFEQYF.

This clonotype was observed at least ten times. CDR3 protein: CASMGPGKLNTEAFF. The CDR3 DNA reads as TGTGCCAGCATGGGACCCGGGAAGTTGAACACTGAAGCTTTCTTT. The rearrangement links TRBV2 to TRBJ1-1, with a possible D match to TRBD1 (5 bases). Germline V lookup: CDR1 SNHLY, CDR2 FYNNEI. This CDR3 region has 15 residues. V lost 7 bases and J 0 bases, leaving 15 bases between the germline ends.

This clonotype was detected ten times or more. The V gene is TRBV28, the J gene TRBJ1-6; maybe TRBD1 (5 bases). This CDR3 has 12 amino acids. Trimming took 6 bases from V and 8 from J, leaving 8 bases between them. Germline lookup yields CDR1 MDHEN and CDR2 SYDVKM. In DNA form, the CDR3 reads TGTGCCAGCAGGGACATTGATTCACCCCTCCACTTT. Amino acids: CASRDIDSPLHF.

This clonotype was recorded a few times. The CDR3 protein is CAWSVRITNEKLFF. The CDR3 DNA reads as TGTGCCTGGAGTGTACGGATTACGAATGAAAAACTGTTTTTT. The chain combines TRBV30 with TRBJ1-4; no clear D gene. The germline CDR1 and CDR2 sequences are GTSNPN and SVGIG (reference sequence). CDR3 length: 14 amino acids. With 0 bases removed from V and 5 bases from J, the gap between germline ends came to 10 bases.

Only a few counts were recorded for this clonotype. The chain couples TRBV28 to TRBJ1-5; D possibly corresponds to TRBD1 (5 bases). Trimming shortened V by 6 bases and J by 2 bases, and 14 bases separated the two germline ends. CDR3 length: 15 residues. Germline-derived CDR1 and CDR2 are MDHEN and SYDVKM. The CDR3 DNA is TGTGCCAGCAGAGGCCAGGGTTTTCGCAATCAGCCCCAGCATTTT. Protein: CASRGQGFRNQPQHF. Complete variable domain (other parts from reference TRBV28 and TRBJ1-5): DVKVTQSSRYLVKRTGEKVFLECVQDMDHENMFWYRQDPGLGLRLIYFSYDVKMKEKGDIPEGYSVSREKKERFSLILESASTNQTSMYLCASRGQGFRNQPQHFGDGTRLSIL.

The rearrangement uses TRBV3-1 and TRBJ1-1; the D gene is possibly TRBD1 (5 bases). With 4 bases removed from V and 11 bases from J, the gap between germline ends came to 14 bases. Germline CDR1 and CDR2: LGHDT and YNNKEL (reference sequence). The CDR3 has 12 residues. For the CDR3, the DNA is TGTGCCAGCAGCCCTGGGGCGGGGAGGGCTTTCTTT. Translated: CASSPGAGRAFF.

The gene calls are TRBV15 and TRBJ2-1; perhaps D is TRBD1 or TRBD2 (5 bases each). Trimming took off 1 base at V and 9 bases at J, with 10 bases between the two ends. Germline V gene lookup returns CDR1 LNHNV and CDR2 YYDKDF (reference sequence). The CDR3 contains 13 residues. The CDR3 protein is CATSRVRDGEQFF. The CDR3 DNA sequence: TGTGCCACCAGCAGAGTCAGGGACGGTGAGCAGTTCTTC. The entire variable domain, with the rest obtained from reference TRBV15 and TRBJ2-1, is as follows: DAMVIQNPRYQVTQFGKPVTLSCSQTLNHNVMYWYQQKSSQAPKLLFHYYDKDFNNEADTPDNFQSRRPNTSFCFLDIRSPGLGDTAMYLCATSRVRDGEQFFGPGTRLTVL.

This clonotype was counted many times. The chain couples TRBV6-5 to TRBJ2-6, with 13 positions matching TRBD2. CDR1 MNHEY and CDR2 SVGAGI come from the germline V gene. The CDR3 length is 18 residues. The junction had 5 bases not matched to a gene; V was cut back by 4 bases and J by 2 bases. Written as DNA, the CDR3 is TGTGCCAGCAGTTCACGGACTAGCGGGAGAACTGGGGCCAACGTCCTGACTTTC. Translated: CASSSRTSGRTGANVLTF.

This chain connects TRBV20-1 to TRBJ1-3, with 9 bases that match TRBD1. CDR1 and CDR2 (germline): DFQATT, SNEGSKA (reference sequence). The V gene end was trimmed by 4 bases and the J gene end by 0 bases; junction bases not matched to a gene: 7. The CDR3 runs to 16 residues. DNA for the CDR3: TGCAGTGCTACCCGACAGGGGGGATCCTCTGGAAACACCATATATTTT. Protein product: CSATRQGGSSGNTIYF.

This clonotype came up many times. The chain recombines TRBV28 with TRBJ2-7; weak D call: TRBD1 (5 bases). Germline V CDR1 and CDR2: MDHEN, SYDVKM. The CDR3 totals 16 residues. The V and J ends lost 3 bases and 3 bases respectively, with 18 bases between them. The CDR3: CASSFPSGLYYYEQYF. DNA of the CDR3: TGTGCCAGCAGTTTTCCCTCAGGGCTTTATTACTACGAGCAGTACTTC.